This TCR beta chain was sequenced for a study of identical twins. General observations from the study: Recombination models fit unrelated individuals' TCR alpha sharing but underestimated twins'. Abundant beta clonotypes from cord blood bore fewer insertions; memory repertoires lacked this pattern.

Addition of a universal primer site occurred through template switching, and cDNA carried unique molecular identifiers. MiXCR was run by TCRdb on the 5' RACE reads, yielding one entry per CDR3 protein. This table holds around 550,000 distinct CDR3 sequences, roughly 15% found once. This CDR3 spans 14 amino acids. The V end lost 4 bases, the J end lost 8 bases, and 16 bases lay between the germline ends. Germline CDR1 and CDR2: MNHEY and SVGAGI. In this sample, this clonotype turned up many times. Its antigen is currently unknown. A further study also used this sample, focusing on yellow fever vaccine responses in identical twins.

The receptor's source is a woman in her late teens or twenties in good health. Sequenced: CD4+ T cells sorted from blood. V and J are TRBV6-5 and TRBJ2-3; maybe TRBD2 (5 bases). The CDR3 DNA reads TGTGCCAGCAGTTCTACTCCTGTCGAGGGTACGCAGTATTTT. Its protein is CASSSTPVEGTQYF.